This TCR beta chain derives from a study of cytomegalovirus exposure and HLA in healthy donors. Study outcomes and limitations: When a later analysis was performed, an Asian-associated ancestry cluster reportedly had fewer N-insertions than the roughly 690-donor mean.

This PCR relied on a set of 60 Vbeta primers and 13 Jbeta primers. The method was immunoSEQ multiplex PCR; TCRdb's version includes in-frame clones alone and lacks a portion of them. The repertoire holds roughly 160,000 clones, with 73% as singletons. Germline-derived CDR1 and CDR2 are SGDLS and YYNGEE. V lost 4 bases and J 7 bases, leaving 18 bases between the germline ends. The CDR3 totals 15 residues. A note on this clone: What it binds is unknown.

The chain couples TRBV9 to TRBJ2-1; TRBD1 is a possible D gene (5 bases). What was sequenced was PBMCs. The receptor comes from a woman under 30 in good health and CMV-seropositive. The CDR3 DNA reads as TGTGCCAGCAGCCCAGCAAATGGGGCAACGAATGAGCAGTTCTTC. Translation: CASSPANGATNEQFF.